This paragraph reports one T cell receptor (beta chain). Antigen: not known. TCRdb's table, derived via immunoSEQ multiplex PCR, lists solely in-frame clones and lacks some. Here the sample spans tens of thousands of clones, more than 75% being singletons. The sample is drawn from a study of OX40 agonist ivuxolimab in advanced cancers. Study summary: The patients got ivuxolimab, which is an agonistic anti-OX40 (CD134) antibody. Allowance was made for prior anti-PD-1, anti-PD-L1 or anti-CTLA-4 therapy, and roughly 39% had some. Each dose-escalation patient presented with hepatocellular carcinoma, melanoma, renal cell or head and neck cancer.

Overall study results and limits: Circulating CD4+ and CD8+ T cells showed clonal expansion by week 6 at 0.1 to 3.0 mg/kg.

CDR3 length equals 17 residues. V was pared by 1 base and J by 4 bases, with 12 bases of the junction left unmatched. Germline V gives CDR1 SGHNT, CDR2 YYREEE (reference sequence). This chain uses TRBV5-4 with TRBJ2-5, with 8 bases that match TRBD1. The specimen was CD4+ or CD8+ T cells sorted from blood, collected in a trial of the OX40 agonist ivuxolimab. The source of this sequence is an adult with an advanced solid tumor such as melanoma, head and neck, liver or kidney cancer. CDR3 sequence (DNA): TGTGCCAGCAGCTTGTACAGGGGGGCAGGGGTTGGAGAGACCCAGTACTTC. It yields the protein CASSLYRGAGVGETQYF.